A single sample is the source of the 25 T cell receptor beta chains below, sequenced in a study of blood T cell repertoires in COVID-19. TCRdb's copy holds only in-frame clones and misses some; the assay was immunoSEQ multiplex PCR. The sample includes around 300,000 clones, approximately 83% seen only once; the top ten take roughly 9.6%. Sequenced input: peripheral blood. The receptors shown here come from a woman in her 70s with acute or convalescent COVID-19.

CDR3 nucleotides: TGCGCCAGCGGATCCCAGGGCGTTTTGGGTACCGGGGAGCTGTTTTTT. Translated: CASGSQGVLGTGELFF. V usage is TRBV5-1 and J usage is TRBJ2-2; D may be TRBD1 (5 bases). Trimming cost V 7 bases and J 5 bases, with 21 bases left between them. CDR1 is SGHRS and CDR2 is YFSETQ in the germline V gene. The CDR3 spans 16 residues. Drawing the rest from reference TRBV5-1 and TRBJ2-2, the complete variable domain is KAGVTQTPRYLIKTRGQQVTLSCSPISGHRSVSWYQQTPGQGLQFLFEYFSETQRNKGNFPGRFSGRQFSNSRSEMNVSTLELGDSALYLCASGSQGVLGTGELFFGEGSRLTVL.

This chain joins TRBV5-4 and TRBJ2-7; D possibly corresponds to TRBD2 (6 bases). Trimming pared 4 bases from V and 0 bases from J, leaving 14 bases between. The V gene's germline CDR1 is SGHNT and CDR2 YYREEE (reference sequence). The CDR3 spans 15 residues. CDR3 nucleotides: TGTGCCAGCAGCAGTATACGGGGGAGCTCCTACGAGCAGTACTTC. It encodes CASSSIRGSSYEQYF.

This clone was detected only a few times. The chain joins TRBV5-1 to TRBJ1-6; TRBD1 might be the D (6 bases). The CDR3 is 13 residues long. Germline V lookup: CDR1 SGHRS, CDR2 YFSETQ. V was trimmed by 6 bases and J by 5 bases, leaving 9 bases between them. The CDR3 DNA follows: TGCGCCAGCAAGGCAGGGGATAATTCACCCCTCCACTTT. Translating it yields CASKAGDNSPLHF. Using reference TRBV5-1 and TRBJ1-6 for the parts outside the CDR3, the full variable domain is KAGVTQTPRYLIKTRGQQVTLSCSPISGHRSVSWYQQTPGQGLQFLFEYFSETQRNKGNFPGRFSGRQFSNSRSEMNVSTLELGDSALYLCASKAGDNSPLHFGNGTRLTVT.

The CDR3 nucleotides are TGTGCCAGCAGTTCGTCTAGCGGGGGGGGAGATACGCAGTATTTT. Protein sequence: CASSSSSGGGDTQYF. The chain uses TRBV6-5 and TRBJ2-3; 12 bases align to TRBD2. V shed 4 bases and J 5 bases; nucleotides not matched to a gene: 4. The CDR3 is 15 amino acids. Germline V gene data show CDR1 as MNHEY and CDR2 as SVGAGI.

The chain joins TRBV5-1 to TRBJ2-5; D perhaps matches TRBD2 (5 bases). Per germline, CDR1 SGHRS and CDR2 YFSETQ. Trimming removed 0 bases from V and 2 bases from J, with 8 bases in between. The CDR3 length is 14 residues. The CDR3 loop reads CASSLGLPQETQYF. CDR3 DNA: TGCGCCAGCAGCTTGGGACTACCTCAAGAGACCCAGTACTTC. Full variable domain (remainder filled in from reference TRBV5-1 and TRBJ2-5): KAGVTQTPRYLIKTRGQQVTLSCSPISGHRSVSWYQQTPGQGLQFLFEYFSETQRNKGNFPGRFSGRQFSNSRSEMNVSTLELGDSALYLCASSLGLPQETQYFGPGTRLLVL.

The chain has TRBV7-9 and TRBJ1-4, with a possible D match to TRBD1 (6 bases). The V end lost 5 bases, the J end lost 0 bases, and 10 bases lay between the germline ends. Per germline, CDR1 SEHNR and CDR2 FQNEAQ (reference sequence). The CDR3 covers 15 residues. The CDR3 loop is CASSPPGATNEKLFF. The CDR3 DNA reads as TGTGCCAGCAGCCCCCCAGGGGCAACTAATGAAAAACTGTTTTTT.

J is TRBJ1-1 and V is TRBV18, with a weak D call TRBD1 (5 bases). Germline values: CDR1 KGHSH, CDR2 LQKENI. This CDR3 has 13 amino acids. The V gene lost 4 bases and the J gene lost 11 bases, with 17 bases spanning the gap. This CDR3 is CASSLQGNSGAFF. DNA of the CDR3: TGTGCCAGCTCACTTCAGGGAAACAGTGGGGCTTTCTTT.

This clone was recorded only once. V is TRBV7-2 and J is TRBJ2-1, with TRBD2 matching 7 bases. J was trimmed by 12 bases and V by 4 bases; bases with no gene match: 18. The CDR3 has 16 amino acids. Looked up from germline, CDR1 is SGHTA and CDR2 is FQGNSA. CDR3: CASSSFGTTASGGQFF. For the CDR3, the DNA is TGTGCCAGCAGCTCCTTCGGGACTACAGCCTCGGGTGGGCAGTTCTTC.

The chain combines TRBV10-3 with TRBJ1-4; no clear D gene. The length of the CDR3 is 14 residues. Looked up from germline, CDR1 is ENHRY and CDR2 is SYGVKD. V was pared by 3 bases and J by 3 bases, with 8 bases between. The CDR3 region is CAISEVGPNEKLFF. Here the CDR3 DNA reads TGTGCCATCAGTGAAGTCGGTCCTAATGAAAAACTGTTTTTT.

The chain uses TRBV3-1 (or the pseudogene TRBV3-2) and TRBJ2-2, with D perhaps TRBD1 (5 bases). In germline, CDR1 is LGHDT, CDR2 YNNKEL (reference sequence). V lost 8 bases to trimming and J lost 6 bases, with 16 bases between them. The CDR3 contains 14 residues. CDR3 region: CASSISGKAGELFF. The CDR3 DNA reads TGTGCCAGCTCCATATCAGGGAAAGCCGGGGAGCTGTTTTTT.

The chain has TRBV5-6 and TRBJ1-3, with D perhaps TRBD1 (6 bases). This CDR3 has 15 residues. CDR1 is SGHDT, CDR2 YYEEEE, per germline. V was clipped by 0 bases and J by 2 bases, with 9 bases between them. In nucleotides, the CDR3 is TGTGCCAGCAGCTTGGCGGGGGGCGCTGGAAACACCATATATTTT. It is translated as CASSLAGGAGNTIYF.

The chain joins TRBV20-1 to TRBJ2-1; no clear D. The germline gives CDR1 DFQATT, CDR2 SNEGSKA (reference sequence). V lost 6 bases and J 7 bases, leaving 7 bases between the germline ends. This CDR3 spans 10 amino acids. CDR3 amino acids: CSASSNEQFF. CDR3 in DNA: TGCAGTGCCTCCTCGAATGAGCAGTTCTTC.

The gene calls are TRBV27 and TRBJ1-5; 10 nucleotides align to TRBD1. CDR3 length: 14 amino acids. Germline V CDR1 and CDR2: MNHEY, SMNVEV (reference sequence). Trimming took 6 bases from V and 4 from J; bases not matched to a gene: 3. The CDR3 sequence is CASSRTGGNQPQHF. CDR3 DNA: TGTGCCAGCAGCCGGACAGGGGGTAATCAGCCCCAGCATTTT.

The CDR3 loop reads CASSSPWGGKETQYF. DNA of the CDR3: TGTGCCAGCAGTTCTCCCTGGGGGGGAAAAGAGACCCAGTACTTC. V usage is TRBV27 and J usage is TRBJ2-5; TRBD2 agrees at 7 bases. V was pared by 4 bases and J by 3 bases, with 8 bases of the junction left unmatched. Looked up from germline, CDR1 is MNHEY and CDR2 is SMNVEV (reference sequence). This CDR3 region has 15 residues.

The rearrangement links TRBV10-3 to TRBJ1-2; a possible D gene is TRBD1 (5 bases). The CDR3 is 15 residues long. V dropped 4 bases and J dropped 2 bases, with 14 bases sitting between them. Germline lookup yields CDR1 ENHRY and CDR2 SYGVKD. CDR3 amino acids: CAISGGDGLNYGYTF. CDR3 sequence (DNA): TGTGCCATCAGTGGGGGGGACGGTCTGAACTATGGCTACACCTTC.

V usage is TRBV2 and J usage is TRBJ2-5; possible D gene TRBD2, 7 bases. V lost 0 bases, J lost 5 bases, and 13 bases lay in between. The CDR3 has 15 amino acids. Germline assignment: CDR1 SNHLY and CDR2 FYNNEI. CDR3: CASSEAGGAVETQYF. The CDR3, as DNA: TGTGCCAGCAGTGAAGCGGGGGGGGCCGTTGAGACCCAGTACTTC. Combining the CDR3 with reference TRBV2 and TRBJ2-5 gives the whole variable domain EPEVTQTPSHQVTQMGQEVILRCVPISNHLYFYWYRQILGQKVEFLVSFYNNEISEKSEIFDDQFSVERPDGSNFTLKIRSTKLEDSAMYFCASSEAGGAVETQYFGPGTRLLVL.

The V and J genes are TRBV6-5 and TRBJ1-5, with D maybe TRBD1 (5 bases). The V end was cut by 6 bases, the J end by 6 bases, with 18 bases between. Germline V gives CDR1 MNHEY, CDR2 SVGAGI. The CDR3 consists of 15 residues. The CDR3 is CASRMGRGSGQPQHF. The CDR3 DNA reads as TGTGCCAGCAGGATGGGGAGGGGCTCGGGTCAGCCCCAGCATTTT.

CDR3 sequence (DNA): TGTGCCAGTGGGAGGGGATCAAGCACAGATACGCAGTATTTT. Its translation is CASGRGSSTDTQYF. The V gene is TRBV19, the J gene TRBJ2-3; 7 bases line up with TRBD2. The CDR3 contains 14 residues. Germline trimming cut 8 bases from V and 0 bases from J; bases unmatched to any gene: 5. CDR1 LNHDA and CDR2 SQIVND come from the germline V gene (reference sequence).

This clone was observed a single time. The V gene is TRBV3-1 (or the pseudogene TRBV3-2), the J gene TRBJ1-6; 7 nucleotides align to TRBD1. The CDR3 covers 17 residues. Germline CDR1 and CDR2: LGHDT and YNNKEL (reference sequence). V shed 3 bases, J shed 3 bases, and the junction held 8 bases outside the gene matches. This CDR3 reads CASSQGGQLLYNSPLHF. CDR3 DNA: TGTGCCAGCAGCCAGGGGGGACAGCTCCTCTATAATTCACCCCTCCACTTT.

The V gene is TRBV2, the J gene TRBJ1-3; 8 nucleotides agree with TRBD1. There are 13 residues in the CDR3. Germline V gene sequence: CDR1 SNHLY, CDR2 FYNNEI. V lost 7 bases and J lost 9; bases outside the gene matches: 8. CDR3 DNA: TGTGCCAGCATGGGTGACAGGGGAGGCACCATATATTTT. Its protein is CASMGDRGGTIYF.

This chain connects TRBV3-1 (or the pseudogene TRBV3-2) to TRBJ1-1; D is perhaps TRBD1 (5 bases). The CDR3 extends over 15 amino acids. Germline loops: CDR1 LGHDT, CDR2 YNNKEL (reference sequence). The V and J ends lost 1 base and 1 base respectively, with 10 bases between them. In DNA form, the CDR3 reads TGTGCCAGCAGCCAAGGCTGGACACCGAACACTGAAGCTTTCTTT. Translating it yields CASSQGWTPNTEAFF.

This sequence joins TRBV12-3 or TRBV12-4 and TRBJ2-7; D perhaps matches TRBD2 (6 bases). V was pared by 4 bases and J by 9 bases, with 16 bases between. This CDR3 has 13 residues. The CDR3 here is CASSSTGAEGQYF. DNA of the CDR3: TGTGCCAGCAGTTCCACCGGAGCGGAGGGGCAGTACTTC.

The CDR3 sequence: CASSSRQGGVYHGYTF. The CDR3 DNA follows: TGTGCCAGCAGCTCCCGGCAGGGGGGAGTGTACCATGGCTACACCTTC. The chain links TRBV7-8 to TRBJ1-2; 7 bases agree with TRBD1. This CDR3 spans 16 amino acids. With 4 bases clipped from V and 6 bases from J, the junction kept 14 bases outside the gene matches. Germline V gene lookup returns CDR1 SGHVS and CDR2 FQNEAQ.

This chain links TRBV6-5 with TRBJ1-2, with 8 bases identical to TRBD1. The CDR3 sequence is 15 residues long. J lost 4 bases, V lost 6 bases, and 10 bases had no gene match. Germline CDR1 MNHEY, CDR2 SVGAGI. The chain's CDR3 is CASSLRIGTGYGYTF. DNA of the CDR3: TGTGCCAGCAGCCTGAGAATCGGGACAGGCTATGGCTACACCTTC.

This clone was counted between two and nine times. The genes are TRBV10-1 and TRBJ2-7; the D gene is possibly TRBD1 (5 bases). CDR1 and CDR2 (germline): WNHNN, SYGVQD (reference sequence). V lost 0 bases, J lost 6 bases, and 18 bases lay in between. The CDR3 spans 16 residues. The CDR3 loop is CASSESKDTGKREQYF. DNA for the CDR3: TGCGCCAGCAGTGAGTCCAAGGACACCGGTAAACGCGAGCAGTACTTC.